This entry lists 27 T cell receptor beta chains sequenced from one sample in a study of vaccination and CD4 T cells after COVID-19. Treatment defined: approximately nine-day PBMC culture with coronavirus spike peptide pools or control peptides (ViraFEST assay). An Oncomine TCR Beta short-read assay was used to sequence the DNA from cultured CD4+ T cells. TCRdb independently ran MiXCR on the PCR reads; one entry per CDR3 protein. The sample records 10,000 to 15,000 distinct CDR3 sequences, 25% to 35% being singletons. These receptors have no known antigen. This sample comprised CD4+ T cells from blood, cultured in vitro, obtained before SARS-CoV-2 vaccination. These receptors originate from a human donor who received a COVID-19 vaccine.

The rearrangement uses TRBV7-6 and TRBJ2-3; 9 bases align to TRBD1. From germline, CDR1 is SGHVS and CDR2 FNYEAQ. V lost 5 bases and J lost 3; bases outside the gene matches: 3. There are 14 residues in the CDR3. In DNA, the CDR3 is TGTGCCAGCAGCCACAGGGGGCAAACAGATACGCAGTATTTT. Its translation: CASSHRGQTDTQYF.

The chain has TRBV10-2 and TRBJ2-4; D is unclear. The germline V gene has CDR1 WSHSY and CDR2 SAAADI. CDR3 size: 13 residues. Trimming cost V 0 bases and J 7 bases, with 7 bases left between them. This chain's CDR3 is CASSESRGNIQYF. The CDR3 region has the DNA TGCGCCAGCAGTGAGTCGCGTGGGAACATTCAGTACTTC.

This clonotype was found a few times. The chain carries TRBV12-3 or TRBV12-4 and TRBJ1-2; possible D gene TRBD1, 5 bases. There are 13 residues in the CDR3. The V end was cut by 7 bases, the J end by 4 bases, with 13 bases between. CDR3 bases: TGTGCCAGCACCGTTTCGGGGACCTATGGCTACACCTTC. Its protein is CASTVSGTYGYTF.

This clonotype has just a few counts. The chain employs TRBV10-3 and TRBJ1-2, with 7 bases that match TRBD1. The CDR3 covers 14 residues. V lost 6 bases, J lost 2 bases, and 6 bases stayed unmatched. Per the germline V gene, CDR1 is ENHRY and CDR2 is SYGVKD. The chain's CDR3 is CAISFQGQNYGYTF. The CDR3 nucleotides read TGTGCCATCAGCTTTCAGGGACAGAACTATGGCTACACCTTC.

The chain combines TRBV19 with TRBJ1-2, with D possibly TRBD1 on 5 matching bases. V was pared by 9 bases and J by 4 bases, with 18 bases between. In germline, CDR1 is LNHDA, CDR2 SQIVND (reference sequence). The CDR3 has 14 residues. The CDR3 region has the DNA TGTGCCAGCAGAGATACAGGCTTACGCTATGGCTACACCTTC. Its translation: CASRDTGLRYGYTF.

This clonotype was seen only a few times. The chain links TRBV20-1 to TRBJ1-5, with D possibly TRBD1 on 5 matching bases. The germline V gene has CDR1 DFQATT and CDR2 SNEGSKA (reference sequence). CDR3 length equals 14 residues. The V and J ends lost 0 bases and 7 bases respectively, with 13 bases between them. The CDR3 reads CSARDPGARQPQHF. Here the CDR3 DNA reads TGCAGTGCTAGAGATCCCGGGGCCCGGCAGCCCCAGCATTTT.

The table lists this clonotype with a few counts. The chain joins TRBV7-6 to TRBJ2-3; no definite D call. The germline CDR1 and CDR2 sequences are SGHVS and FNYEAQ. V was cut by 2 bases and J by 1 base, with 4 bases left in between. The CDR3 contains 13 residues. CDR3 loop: CASSLSRTDTQYF. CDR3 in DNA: TGTGCCAGCAGCTTAAGTCGCACAGATACGCAGTATTTT.

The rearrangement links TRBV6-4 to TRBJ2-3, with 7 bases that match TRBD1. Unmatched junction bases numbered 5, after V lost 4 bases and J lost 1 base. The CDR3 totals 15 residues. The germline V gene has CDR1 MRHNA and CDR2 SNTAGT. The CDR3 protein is CASSVFDRGTDTQYF. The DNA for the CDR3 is TGTGCCAGCAGTGTTTTCGACAGGGGCACAGATACGCAGTATTTT.

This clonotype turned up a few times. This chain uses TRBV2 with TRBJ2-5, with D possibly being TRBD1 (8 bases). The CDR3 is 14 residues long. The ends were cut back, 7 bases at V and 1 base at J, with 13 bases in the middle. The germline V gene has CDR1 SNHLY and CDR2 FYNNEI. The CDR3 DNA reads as TGTGCCAGCAACACAGGGGGGGGCCAAGAGACCCAGTACTTC. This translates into CASNTGGGQETQYF.

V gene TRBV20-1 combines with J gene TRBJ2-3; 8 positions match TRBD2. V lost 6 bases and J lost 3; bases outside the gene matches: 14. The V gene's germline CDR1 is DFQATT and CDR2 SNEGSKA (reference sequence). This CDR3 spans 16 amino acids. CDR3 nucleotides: TGCAGTGCCCGACCAGGGATAGCGGGGCCGACAGATACGCAGTATTTT. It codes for CSARPGIAGPTDTQYF.

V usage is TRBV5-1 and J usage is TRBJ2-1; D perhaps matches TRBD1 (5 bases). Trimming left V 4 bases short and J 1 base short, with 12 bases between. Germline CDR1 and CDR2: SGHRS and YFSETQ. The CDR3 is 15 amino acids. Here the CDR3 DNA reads TGCGCCAGCAGCCAAGGGGATCTATCCTACAATGAGCAGTTCTTC. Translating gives CASSQGDLSYNEQFF. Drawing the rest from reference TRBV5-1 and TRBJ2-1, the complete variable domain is KAGVTQTPRYLIKTRGQQVTLSCSPISGHRSVSWYQQTPGQGLQFLFEYFSETQRNKGNFPGRFSGRQFSNSRSEMNVSTLELGDSALYLCASSQGDLSYNEQFFGPGTRLTVL.

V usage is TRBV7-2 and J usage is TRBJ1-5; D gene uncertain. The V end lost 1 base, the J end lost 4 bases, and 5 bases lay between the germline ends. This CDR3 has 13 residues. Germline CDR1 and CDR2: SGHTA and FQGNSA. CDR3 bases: TGTGCCAGCAGCTTAGACATGAATCAGCCCCAGCATTTT. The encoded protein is CASSLDMNQPQHF.

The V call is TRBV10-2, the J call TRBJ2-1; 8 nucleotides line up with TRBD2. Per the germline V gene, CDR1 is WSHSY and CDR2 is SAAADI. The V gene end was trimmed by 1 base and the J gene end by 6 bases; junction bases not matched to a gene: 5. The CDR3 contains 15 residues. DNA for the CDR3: TGCGCCAGCAGTGAGTGGCGGGGGGCAGCCAATGAGCAGTTCTTC. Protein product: CASSEWRGAANEQFF.

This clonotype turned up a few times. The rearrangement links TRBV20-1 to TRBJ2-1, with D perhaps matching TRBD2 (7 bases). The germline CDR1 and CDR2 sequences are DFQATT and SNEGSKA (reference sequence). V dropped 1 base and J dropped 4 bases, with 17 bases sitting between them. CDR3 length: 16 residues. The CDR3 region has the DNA TGCAGTGCTAGAGCTTTGGGGGGGGCTCGGTACAATGAGCAGTTCTTC. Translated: CSARALGGARYNEQFF.

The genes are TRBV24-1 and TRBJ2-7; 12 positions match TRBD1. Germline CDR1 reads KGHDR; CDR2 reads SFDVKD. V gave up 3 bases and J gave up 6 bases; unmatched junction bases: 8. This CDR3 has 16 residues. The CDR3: CATSDLGTGGVGEQYF. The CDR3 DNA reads TGTGCCACCAGTGATCTGGGGACAGGGGGCGTAGGCGAGCAGTACTTC.

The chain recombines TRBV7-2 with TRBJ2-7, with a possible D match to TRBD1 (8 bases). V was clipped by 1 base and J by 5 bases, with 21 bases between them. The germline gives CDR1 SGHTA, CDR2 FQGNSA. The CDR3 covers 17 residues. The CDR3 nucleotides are TGTGCCAGCAGCTTAGTAGTGGGACTACAGGGGGGCCACGAGCAGTACTTC. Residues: CASSLVVGLQGGHEQYF.

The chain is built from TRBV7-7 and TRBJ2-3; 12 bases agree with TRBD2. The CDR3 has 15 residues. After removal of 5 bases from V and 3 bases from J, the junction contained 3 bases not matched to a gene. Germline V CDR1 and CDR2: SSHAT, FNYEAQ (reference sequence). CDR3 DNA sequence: TGTGCCAGCAGCCTAACTAGCGGGGGGACAGATACGCAGTATTTT. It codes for CASSLTSGGTDTQYF.

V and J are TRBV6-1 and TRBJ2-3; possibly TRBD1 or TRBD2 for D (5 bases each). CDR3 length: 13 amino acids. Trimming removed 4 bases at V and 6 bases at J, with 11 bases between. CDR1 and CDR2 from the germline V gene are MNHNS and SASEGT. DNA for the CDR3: TGTGCCAGCAGTGGAGGCAGGGAGGATACGCAGTATTTT. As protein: CASSGGREDTQYF.

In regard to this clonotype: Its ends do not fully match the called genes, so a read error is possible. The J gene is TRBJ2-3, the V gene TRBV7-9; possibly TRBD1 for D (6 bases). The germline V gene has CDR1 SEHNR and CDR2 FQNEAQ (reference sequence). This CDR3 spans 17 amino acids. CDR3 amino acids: CAGSLPSRTESTDTQYF. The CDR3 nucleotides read TGTGCCGGCAGCCTTCCCTCCCGGACAGAAAGCACAGATACGCAGTATTTT.

CDR3 protein: CASSEGQGSYGYTF. The CDR3, as DNA: TGTGCCAGCAGTGAGGGACAGGGAAGCTATGGCTACACCTTC. The chain employs TRBV6-4 and TRBJ1-2, with 9 bases that match TRBD1. From germline, CDR1 is MRHNA and CDR2 SNTAGT. This CDR3 spans 14 amino acids. The V and J ends lost 3 bases and 4 bases, in that order; junction bases with no gene match: 3.

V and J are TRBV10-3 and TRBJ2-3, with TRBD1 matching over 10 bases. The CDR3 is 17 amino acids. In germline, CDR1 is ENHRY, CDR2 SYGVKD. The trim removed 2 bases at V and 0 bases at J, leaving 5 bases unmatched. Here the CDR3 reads CAISEGWTGGSTDTQYF. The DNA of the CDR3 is TGTGCCATCAGTGAGGGATGGACAGGGGGTAGCACAGATACGCAGTATTTT.

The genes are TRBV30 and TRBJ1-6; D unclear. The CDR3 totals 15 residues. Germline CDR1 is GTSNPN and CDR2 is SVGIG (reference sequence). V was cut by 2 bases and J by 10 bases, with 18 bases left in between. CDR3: CAWSPNQHTASPLHF. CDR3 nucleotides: TGTGCCTGGAGTCCTAACCAACACACAGCCTCACCCCTCCACTTT.

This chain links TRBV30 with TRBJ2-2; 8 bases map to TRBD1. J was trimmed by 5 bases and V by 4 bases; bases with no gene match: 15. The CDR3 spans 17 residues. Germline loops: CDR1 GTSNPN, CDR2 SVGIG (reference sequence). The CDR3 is CAWNPWAGGKATGELFF. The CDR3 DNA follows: TGTGCCTGGAACCCATGGGCAGGGGGCAAAGCTACCGGGGAGCTGTTTTTT.

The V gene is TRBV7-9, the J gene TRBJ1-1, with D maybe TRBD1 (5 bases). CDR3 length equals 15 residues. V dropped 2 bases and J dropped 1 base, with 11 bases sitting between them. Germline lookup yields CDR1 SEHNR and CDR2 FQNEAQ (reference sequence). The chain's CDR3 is CASSLSMGENTEAFF. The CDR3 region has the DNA TGTGCCAGCAGCTTATCTATGGGGGAGAACACTGAAGCTTTCTTT.

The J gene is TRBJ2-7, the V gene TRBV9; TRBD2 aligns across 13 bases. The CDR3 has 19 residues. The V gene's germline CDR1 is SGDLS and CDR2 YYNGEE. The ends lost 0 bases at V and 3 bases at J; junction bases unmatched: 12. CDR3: CASSVGPVLAGGRYYEQYF. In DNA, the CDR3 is TGTGCCAGCAGCGTAGGCCCGGTACTAGCGGGGGGGAGATACTACGAGCAGTACTTC.

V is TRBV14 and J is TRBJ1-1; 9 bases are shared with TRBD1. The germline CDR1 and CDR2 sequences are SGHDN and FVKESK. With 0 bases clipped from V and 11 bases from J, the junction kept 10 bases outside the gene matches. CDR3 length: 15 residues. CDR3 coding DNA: TGTGCCAGCAGCCAAGAAATTATTCGACAGGGGGATGCTTTCTTT. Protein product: CASSQEIIRQGDAFF.

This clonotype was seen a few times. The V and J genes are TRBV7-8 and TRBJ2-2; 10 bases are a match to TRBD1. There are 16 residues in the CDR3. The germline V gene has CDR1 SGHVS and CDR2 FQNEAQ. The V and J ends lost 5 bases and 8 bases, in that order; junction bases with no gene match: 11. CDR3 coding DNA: TGTGCCAGCAGCCCACGGGACAGGGGTCAAACTGGGGAGCTGTTTTTT. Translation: CASSPRDRGQTGELFF.